This T cell receptor (beta chain) emerged from a study of blood T cells in healthy people across ages. Findings of the study overall: Expanded clonotype shifts may have been confounded, as the donors had an unknown CMV status.

Together with a sample-barcoded 5' primer, a J-beta primer mix was included in a second PCR lasting roughly 7 to 11 cycles. Unique molecular identifiers of 12 random nucleotides labeled each cDNA. Every sample returned 2.5 million or more CDR3-containing paired-end reads. TCRdb called the 5' RACE reads again in MiXCR, with one record for every CDR3 protein. Of 650,000 to 1,000,000 distinct CDR3 sequences in the sample, under 40% were seen once. Worth noting for this clonotype: The antigen is undetermined.

Extractions gave at least 5 micrograms of total RNA per sample. V lost 5 bases and J lost 0, with 14 bases in between. The CDR3 is made up of 17 amino acids. Germline V gene sequence: CDR1 SEHNR, CDR2 FQNEAQ (reference sequence). The sequencing sample was made of blood. This TCR came from a young man in good health. The rearrangement joins TRBV7-9 to TRBJ2-6; D unresolved. This chain's CDR3 is CASSPTLIISGANVLTF. DNA of the CDR3: TGTGCCAGCAGCCCCACATTAATAATCTCTGGGGCCAACGTCCTGACTTTC.